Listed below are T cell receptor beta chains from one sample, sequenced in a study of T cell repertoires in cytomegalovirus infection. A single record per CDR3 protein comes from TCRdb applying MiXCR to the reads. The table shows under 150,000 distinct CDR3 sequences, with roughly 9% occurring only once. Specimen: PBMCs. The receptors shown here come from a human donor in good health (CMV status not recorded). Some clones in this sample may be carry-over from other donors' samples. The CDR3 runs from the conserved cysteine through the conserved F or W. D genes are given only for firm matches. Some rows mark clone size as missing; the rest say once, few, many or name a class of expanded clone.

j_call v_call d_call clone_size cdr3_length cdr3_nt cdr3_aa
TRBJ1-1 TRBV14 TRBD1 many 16 TGTGCCAGCAGCCCTGGACAGGTAGAGATGACAACTGAAGCTTTCTTT CASSPGQVEMTTEAFF
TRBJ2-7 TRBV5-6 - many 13 TGTGCCAGCAGCTTGGACGGTTACTACGAGCAGTACTTC CASSLDGYYEQYF
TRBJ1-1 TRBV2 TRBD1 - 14 TGTGCCAGCAACCAACAGGGGGCGAACACTGAAGCTTTCTTT CASNQQGANTEAFF
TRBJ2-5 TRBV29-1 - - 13 TGCAGCGTTGAAACACAGCCCACGGAGACCCAGTACTTC CSVETQPTETQYF
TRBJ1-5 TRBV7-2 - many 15 TGTGCCAGCAGTCGAGACGCGGGTAGCAATCAGCCCCAGCATTTT CASSRDAGSNQPQHF
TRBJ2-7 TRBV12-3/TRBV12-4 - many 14 TGTGCCAGCAGTTTCTCGGACATCTCCCTCGAGCAGTACTTC CASSFSDISLEQYF
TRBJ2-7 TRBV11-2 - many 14 TGTGCCAGCAGCTCCCACCTGCTTGGCTACGAGCAGTACTTC CASSSHLLGYEQYF
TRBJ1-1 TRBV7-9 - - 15 TGTGCCAGCAGCGCCCGGGGGGGGGCGAACACTGAAGCTTTCTTT CASSARGGANTEAFF
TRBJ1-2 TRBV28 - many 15 TGTGCCAGCCTCCCCCCCCCACAGGAAAACTATGGCTACACCTTC CASLPPPQENYGYTF
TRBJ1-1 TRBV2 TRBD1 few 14 TGTGCCAGCAGCGACAGGGGGCTTAGAACTGAAGCTTTCTTT CASSDRGLRTEAFF
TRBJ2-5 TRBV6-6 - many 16 TGTGCCAGCAGTCTCCGGGTCCTCCGAAATCAAGAGACCCAGTACTTC CASSLRVLRNQETQYF
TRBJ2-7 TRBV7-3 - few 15 TGTGCCAGCAGCGATAGTACGGGAGTTCCCTACGAGCAGTACTTC CASSDSTGVPYEQYF
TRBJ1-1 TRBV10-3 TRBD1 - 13 TGTGCCAGCGGCTCGGACAGGGGTACTGAAGCTTTCTTT CASGSDRGTEAFF
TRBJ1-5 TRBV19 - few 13 TGTGCCAGTAGTATTAGATATCGGCAGCCCCAGCATTTT CASSIRYRQPQHF
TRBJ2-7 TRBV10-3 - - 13 TGTGCCATCAGAAAGACCCCTCCGGGGGAGCAGTACTTC CAIRKTPPGEQYF
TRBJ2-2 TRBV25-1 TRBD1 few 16 TGTGCCAGCAGTGCCCGACAGGGGGCCTACACCGGGGAGCTGTTTTTT CASSARQGAYTGELFF
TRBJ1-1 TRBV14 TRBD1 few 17 TGTGCCAGCAGCCAAAGAAGACCCGGACAGGCGAACACTGAAGCTTTCTTT CASSQRRPGQANTEAFF
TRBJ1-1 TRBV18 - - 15 TGTGCCAGCTCACCAGGTAGTACAGCGCTTGATGAAGCTTTCTTT CASSPGSTALDEAFF